This TCR beta chain stems from a study of T cell responses to AZD1222 COVID-19 vaccine. Points from the study as a whole: Nearly half of spike-specific TCRs reportedly go after variant regions that carry no mutations.

CDR3 length: 15 residues. The germline CDR1 and CDR2 sequences are SGHNT and YENEEA. With 5 bases removed from V and 0 bases from J, the gap between germline ends came to 11 bases. Here immunoSEQ multiplex PCR was the method, and the copy in TCRdb shows in-frame clones only, minus some. Here the sample spans around 150,000 clones, more than 85% being singletons. The analysis combined second doses at about 4 or about 12 weeks. A note on this clone: Its specificity is not known.

The sequence was obtained from an adult who received the AZD1222 COVID-19 vaccine. This specimen consisted of peripheral blood, obtained 28 days after the second AZD1222 dose. The genes are TRBV11-3 and TRBJ1-5; D not resolved. The CDR3 here is CASSTDNYSNQPQHF. The CDR3 DNA reads as TGTGCCAGCAGCACCGACAACTATAGCAATCAGCCCCAGCATTTT.